This T cell receptor (beta chain) originates from a study of shared clonotypes between healthy human individuals. General study points: Richness estimates generally favored naive over memory subsets.

Profiled with immunoSEQ multiplex PCR; TCRdb holds only in-frame clones, not every one. This sample yields about 1.5 million clones, of which 95% to 99% are seen a single time; less than 0.55% belongs to the top ten. All participating donors were Caucasian adults from Nashville, Tennessee. Of note for this clone: What it binds is unknown.

V was clipped by 6 bases and J by 3 bases, with 15 bases between them. Germline CDR1 reads MDHEN; CDR2 reads SYDVKM. The CDR3 loop spans 14 amino acids. Sequenced sample: naive CD4+ T cells sorted from blood. Subset noted: CD45RA+ positively selected. V usage is TRBV28 and J usage is TRBJ2-7; the D call may be TRBD1 or TRBD2 (5 bases each). This receptor was obtained from a man in his thirties or forties in good health. The CDR3 DNA sequence: TGTGCCAGCAGGACTACAGGAGGTAACTACGAGCAGTACTTC. This sequence encodes CASRTTGGNYEQYF.